This T cell receptor (beta chain) was recorded in a study of shared clonotypes between healthy human individuals. CD8 cells classed as naive were CD45RO-negative and positively selected for CCR7, excluding terminally differentiated effector memory CD45RA+ cells. Donors were healthy HIV-negative adults without recent acute infections or vaccinations. As regards this clone: What it binds is unknown.

Germline CDR1 reads SGHNT; CDR2 reads YYREEE (reference sequence). Trimming stripped 5 bases from V and 3 bases from J, with 9 bases between. This CDR3 spans 12 amino acids. Deep-level assay runs were performed. The protocol was immunoSEQ multiplex PCR, while the TCRdb copy is restricted to in-frame clones and leaves out a portion. The sample shows hundreds of thousands of clones, 98% of them seen only once. The study's findings and limits: Researchers found naive subsets generally carried larger estimated richness than memory subsets.

This clonotype was obtained from a man aged 25 to 45 in good health. The chain combines TRBV5-4 with TRBJ2-7; D is perhaps TRBD1 (5 bases). The sequencing sample was made of naive CD8+ T cells sorted from blood. CDR3 protein: CASSTDSYEQYF. As DNA, the CDR3 is TGTGCCAGCAGTACAGACAGCTACGAGCAGTACTTC.